This TCR beta chain was sequenced in a study of cytomegalovirus exposure and HLA in healthy donors. Study-level results: TCR beta V- and J-gene trimming, according to a later analysis, was linked to a missense DCLRE1C variant. High specificity and sensitivity for cytomegalovirus status were reported for the classifier. CMV serostatus was the sole immune exposure data available.

Trimming left V 3 bases short and J 4 bases short, with 10 bases between. CDR3 length: 14 amino acids. The germline V gene encodes CDR1 KGHSH and CDR2 LQKENI. Amplification used 60 Vbeta primers and 13 Jbeta primers. Repertoires were generated with immunoSEQ multiplex PCR, while TCRdb's copy carries only in-frame clones and drops some. Here the sample table reports about 130,000 clones. Comments on this clone: Its antigen is not identified.

What was sequenced was PBMCs. The rearrangement links TRBV18 to TRBJ1-5; possibly TRBD1 for D (5 bases). The source is a woman aged 40 to 49 in good health and CMV-seropositive. The CDR3 DNA reads as TGTGCCAGCTCACCGAGAGACAGAAATCAGCCCCAGCATTTT. Its protein is CASSPRDRNQPQHF.